Following are 15 T cell receptor beta chains from one sample sequenced in a study of CD8+CD57+ T cells in acquired aplastic anemia. All sequencing subjects had displayed CD8+CD57+ cell expansion on flow cytometry. Template material for TCR beta VDJ and CDR3 profiling consisted of genomic DNA. One entry per CDR3 protein, called by TCRdb with MiXCR from the reads. The sample shows around 200,000 distinct CDR3 sequences, roughly two thirds of them seen only once. Sample: sorted CD4+, CD8+, or CD8+CD57+ T cells (not recorded which) from PBMCs. These receptors all stem from a human donor with aplastic anemia.

The rearrangement links TRBV4-3 to TRBJ2-2, with 9 positions matching TRBD2. CDR1 and CDR2 from the germline V gene are LGHNA and YSLEER. The trim removed 3 bases at V and 4 bases at J, leaving 3 bases unmatched. The CDR3 runs to 15 residues. The CDR3 region is CASSHALAGTGELFF. CDR3 nucleotide sequence: TGCGCCAGCAGCCACGCACTAGCGGGCACCGGGGAGCTGTTTTTT.

This chain joins TRBV29-1 and TRBJ2-7, with 9 bases aligning to TRBD2. Germline V gene data show CDR1 as SQVTM and CDR2 as ANQGSEA. The CDR3 runs 14 residues. J lost 3 bases, V lost 1 base, and 4 bases had no gene match. The CDR3 coding sequence is TGCAGCGTTGAAGGCCTAGCGGGGTTCTACGAGCAGTACTTC. This codes for CSVEGLAGFYEQYF.

The rearrangement joins TRBV9 to TRBJ1-1; 12 bases align to TRBD1. This CDR3 has 18 residues. V shed 4 bases, J shed 3 bases, and the junction held 13 bases outside the gene matches. Germline lookup yields CDR1 SGDLS and CDR2 YYNGEE. The CDR3 protein is CASSPGTGGGNGDTEAFF. CDR3 nucleotide sequence: TGTGCCAGCAGCCCCGGGACAGGGGGCGGAAATGGAGACACTGAAGCTTTCTTT.

This clonotype was seen ten or more times. The chain uses TRBV20-1 and TRBJ2-1, with D tentatively TRBD2 (7 bases). The CDR3 has 16 residues. CDR1 DFQATT and CDR2 SNEGSKA come from the germline V gene (reference sequence). The V and J ends lost 0 bases and 4 bases respectively, with 16 bases between them. For the CDR3, the DNA is TGCAGTGCTAGAGACCGAAGCGGGGACATTTACAATGAGCAGTTCTTC. Residues: CSARDRSGDIYNEQFF.

This chain joins TRBV20-1 and TRBJ2-7; D unclear. Germline V CDR1 and CDR2: DFQATT, SNEGSKA (reference sequence). V lost 3 bases and J lost 3, with 15 bases in between. The CDR3 contains 14 residues. The CDR3, as DNA: TGCAGTGCTAGGGCGTCTGCTGGTAGCTACGAGCAGTACTTC. Translated, it gives CSARASAGSYEQYF.

This rearrangement joins TRBV7-3 to TRBJ1-1; perhaps TRBD1 as D (5 bases). V was pared by 5 bases and J by 4 bases, with 8 bases between. Germline CDR1 and CDR2: SGHTA and FQGTGA. The CDR3 has 12 amino acids. The DNA of the CDR3 is TGTGCCAGCAGCCCCCAGGGCACTGAAGCTTTCTTT. This translates into CASSPQGTEAFF.

A remark on this clonotype: Because the CDR3 is missing its conserved closing phenylalanine or tryptophan, this is likely a read error. The chain carries TRBV7-6 and TRBJ1-2; no clear D. CDR1 is SGHVS, CDR2 FNYEAQ, per germline. This CDR3 has 13 amino acids. With 1 base removed from V and 4 bases from J, the gap between germline ends came to 7 bases. CDR3 DNA: TGTGCCAGCAGCTTAGAAGGTCTCTATGGCTACACCTCC. Encoded protein: CASSLEGLYGYTS.

V gene TRBV10-3 combines with J gene TRBJ1-2; no definite D call. Trimming took off 6 bases at V and 0 bases at J, with 2 bases between the two ends. From germline, CDR1 is ENHRY and CDR2 SYGVKD. The CDR3 consists of 11 residues. The CDR3 nucleotides are TGTGCCATCAGGACTAACTATGGCTACACCTTC. It is translated as CAIRTNYGYTF.

This clonotype was counted a single time. V usage is TRBV20-1 and J usage is TRBJ1-1; 8 bases line up with TRBD1. Germline CDR1 DFQATT, CDR2 SNEGSKA (reference sequence). With V trimmed by 5 bases and J by 7 bases, 6 bases remained unmatched. The CDR3 totals 12 residues. In DNA form, the CDR3 reads TGCAGTGCTCAACAGGGGGTCGGTGAAGCTTTCTTT. It yields the protein CSAQQGVGEAFF.

This sequence joins TRBV7-9 and TRBJ1-1; D not certain. The CDR3 is 13 amino acids. Germline CDR1 is SEHNR and CDR2 is FQNEAQ (reference sequence). With 4 bases removed from V and 4 bases from J, the gap between germline ends came to 10 bases. The CDR3 region has the DNA TGTGCCAGCAGCTCCGAAGTTTTCACTGAAGCTTTCTTT. Protein sequence: CASSSEVFTEAFF.

In DNA, the CDR3 is TGTGCCAGCACAATTCAGGGGGCGCATTCACCCCTCCACTTT. Residues: CASTIQGAHSPLHF. J is TRBJ1-6 and V is TRBV12-3 or TRBV12-4; 8 nucleotides align to TRBD1. This CDR3 is built from 14 residues. Losses at the gene ends were 7 bases for V and 8 bases for J; bases not matched to a gene: 7.

The V call is TRBV7-9, the J call TRBJ1-3; 7 bases are a match to TRBD1. Losses at the gene ends were 2 bases for V and 3 bases for J; bases not matched to a gene: 4. There are 15 residues in the CDR3. Germline V CDR1 and CDR2: SEHNR, FQNEAQ (reference sequence). CDR3 region: CASSLIGGIGNTIYF. The DNA for the CDR3 is TGTGCCAGCAGCTTAATAGGGGGCATTGGAAACACCATATATTTT.

This chain connects TRBV24-1 to TRBJ2-1; D remains ambiguous. The CDR3 consists of 14 residues. CDR1 and CDR2 (germline): KGHDR, SFDVKD. V was shortened by 5 bases and J by 0 bases, with 7 bases between the two germline ends. This CDR3 is CATSAQSSYNEQFF. CDR3 in DNA: TGTGCCACCAGTGCACAGTCCTCCTACAATGAGCAGTTCTTC.

V and J are TRBV24-1 and TRBJ2-1, with D maybe TRBD2 (6 bases). Between the trimmed V and J ends, which lost 7 bases and 8 bases, there was a span of 11 bases. The CDR3 is 12 residues long. CDR1 and CDR2 from the germline V gene are KGHDR and SFDVKD. CDR3 DNA: TGTGCCACCAGGGGACTTAGGGATGAGCAGTTCTTC. Translated, it gives CATRGLRDEQFF.

There are a few counts of this clonotype. This chain links TRBV12-3 or TRBV12-4 with TRBJ1-2; D call uncertain. V was trimmed by 8 bases and J by 5 bases, leaving 12 bases between them. The CDR3 is 12 residues long. The CDR3 here is CASRKGGYGYTF. DNA for the CDR3: TGTGCCAGCCGAAAAGGAGGGTATGGCTACACCTTC.